A selection of T cell receptor beta chains follows, all from one sample in a study of control samples from healthy donors and cancer patients. Sequencing was performed with immunoSEQ multiplex PCR; in TCRdb, only in-frame clones are kept and a portion is missing. The sample includes around 150,000 clones, 70% to 90% seen only once; the top ten take about 12%. Sequencing was performed on blood. The receptors derive from a man aged 25-45 years in good health. Both conserved end residues are part of each CDR3. The D gene is left open where the match is weak. Where a row states a size, it is once, few, many or the class of an expanded clone; other rows omit it.

cdr3_length | j_call | v_call | d_call | clone_size | cdr3_nt | cdr3_aa
18 | TRBJ2-7 | TRBV4-3 | TRBD2 | . | TGCGCCAGCAGCCAAGTTCCCCCCCGGACTAGCGGGACGGGCGAGCAGTACTTC | CASSQVPPRTSGTGEQYF
14 | TRBJ2-3 | TRBV19 | TRBD2 | . | TGTGCCAGTACCCGTAGCGGGAGGACCGATACGCAGTATTTT | CASTRSGRTDTQYF
11 | TRBJ2-3 | TRBV4-3 | . | . | TGCGCCAGCAGCCTAGCAGATACGCAGTATTTT | CASSLADTQYF
13 | TRBJ2-3 | TRBV30 | . | . | TGTGCCTGGTCAGGGGTTCGCACAGATACGCAGTATTTT | CAWSGVRTDTQYF
13 | TRBJ1-3 | TRBV29-1 | . | . | TGCAGCGTGTCGAGGGAGGTGGGAAACACCATATATTTT | CSVSREVGNTIYF
11 | TRBJ1-1 | TRBV28 | . | . | TGTGCCAGCAAGGGGTCAACTGAAGCTTTCTTT | CASKGSTEAFF
12 | TRBJ1-4 | TRBV2 | . | . | TGTGCCAGCAGTGAAGAGGGGGTAGGAGTAAATTTT | CASSEEGVGVNF
17 | TRBJ2-3 | TRBV18 | TRBD2 | . | TGTGCCAGCTCACCGGGACTAGCGGGGCACCTCACAGATACGCAGTATTTT | CASSPGLAGHLTDTQYF
16 | TRBJ2-2 | TRBV10-3 | . | . | TGTGCCATGTACCAGGGAACAATCTCGAACACCGGGGAGCTGTTTTTT | CAMYQGTISNTGELFF
15 | TRBJ1-2 | TRBV14 | . | . | TGTGCCAGCAGCCAAGGGAGCTTGGATAGGGGTGGCTACACCTTC | CASSQGSLDRGGYTF
12 | TRBJ2-1 | TRBV5-4 | . | . | TGTGCCAGCAGTTCCACAGGGCTTGAGCAGTTCTTC | CASSSTGLEQFF
14 | TRBJ1-1 | TRBV18 | . | once | TGTGCCAGCTCACTTCGTCCGGGAGACACTGAAGCTTTCTTT | CASSLRPGDTEAFF
15 | TRBJ2-1 | TRBV27 | TRBD2 | . | TGTGCCAGCAGTCCAACTAGCGGGATTGGCAATGAGCAGTTCTTC | CASSPTSGIGNEQFF
18 | TRBJ2-3 | TRBV19 | TRBD2 | . | TGTGCCAGTAGTATTTCGGGACTAGCGGGAGGGCCGAAAGATACGCAGTATTTT | CASSISGLAGGPKDTQYF
15 | TRBJ2-5 | TRBV10-3 | TRBD2 | . | TGTGCCATCAGTGAGGCAACTGGGGACGGGAGGGCCCAGTACTTC | CAISEATGDGRAQYF
16 | TRBJ2-2 | TRBV9 | . | . | TGTGCCAGCAGCGTTGACCCGGGTACGAACACCGGGGAGCTGTTTTTT | CASSVDPGTNTGELFF
12 | TRBJ1-4 | TRBV12-3/TRBV12-4 | . | . | TGTGCCAGCAGTTTAACCGAGGGGAAACTGTTTTTT | CASSLTEGKLFF
15 | TRBJ2-5 | TRBV30 | TRBD2 | once | TGTGCCTGGAGTCCCCTAGCGGGAATGGGGGAGACCCAGTACTTC | CAWSPLAGMGETQYF
11 | TRBJ1-1 | TRBV20-1 | . | . | TGCAGTGCTCTTCCGGGAGGGCGGGCTTTCTTT | CSALPGGRAFF
14 | TRBJ1-6 | TRBV11-1 | . | . | TGTGCCAGCAGCGACCAAGGGGGTGATTCACCCCTCCACTTT | CASSDQGGDSPLHF
13 | TRBJ2-5 | TRBV19 | TRBD1 | . | TGTGCCAGTAGCGGGACAGGAGGAGAGACCCAGTACTTC | CASSGTGGETQYF
14 | TRBJ1-5 | TRBV2 | . | . | TGTGCCAGCCAACCGGGTTATAGCAATCAGCCCCAGCATTTT | CASQPGYSNQPQHF
14 | TRBJ2-7 | TRBV9 | . | . | TGTGCCAGCAGCGTAGAATTTGGCCTCCGGGAGCAGTACTTC | CASSVEFGLREQYF
14 | TRBJ2-7 | TRBV5-1 | . | once | TGCGCCAGCAGCTTTAGGGGGGAGGTCTACGAGCAGTACTTC | CASSFRGEVYEQYF
15 | TRBJ1-2 | TRBV18 | TRBD1 | . | TGTGCCAGCTCACCTTACGGGACAGAGAACTATGGCTACACCTTC | CASSPYGTENYGYTF
15 | TRBJ1-2 | TRBV6-1 | . | . | TGTGCCAGCAGTGAAAGGCGGGGGACTAACTATGGCTACACCTTC | CASSERRGTNYGYTF
13 | TRBJ2-2 | TRBV12-3/TRBV12-4 | . | . | TGTGCCAGCACCCTACAGGGCCCCGGGGAGCTGTTTTTT | CASTLQGPGELFF
15 | TRBJ1-5 | TRBV2 | TRBD1 | . | TGTGCCAGCAGTGAGAGGGACAGGGCCAATCAGCCCCAGCATTTT | CASSERDRANQPQHF
14 | TRBJ2-2 | TRBV7-3 | . | . | TGTGCCAGCAGCTCCCGACAGCCCACCGGGGAGCTGTTTTTT | CASSSRQPTGELFF
15 | TRBJ2-5 | TRBV18 | . | . | TGTGCCAGCTCACCACCGGTTAGGGGTGGAGAGACCCAGTACTTC | CASSPPVRGGETQYF
15 | TRBJ1-3 | TRBV6-2/TRBV6-3 | . | once | TGTGCCAGCAGCCTGCGGGCGGGCTCTGGAAACACCATATATTTT | CASSLRAGSGNTIYF
14 | TRBJ2-7 | TRBV5-6 | . | once | TGTGCCAGCAGCTGGGATTCCAGCTCCTACGAGCAGTACTTC | CASSWDSSSYEQYF
15 | TRBJ2-5 | TRBV29-1 | TRBD1 | few | TGCAGCGTTGTCCCCCAACAGGGGAGCCAAGAGACCCAGTACTTC | CSVVPQQGSQETQYF
18 | TRBJ2-1 | TRBV7-6 | TRBD2 | . | TGTGCCAGCAGCTTATTTTCCCGGACTAGCGGAGCCGTCGATGAGCAGTTCTTC | CASSLFSRTSGAVDEQFF
16 | TRBJ2-3 | TRBV3-1/TRBV3-2 | TRBD2 | . | TGTGCCAGCAGCCAAAGGGAGAGCGGGGGGGCAAGTACGCAGTATTTT | CASSQRESGGASTQYF
15 | TRBJ1-3 | TRBV9 | . | . | TGTGCCAGCAGTCCCGGGAACCCAGGGATGGACACCATATATTTT | CASSPGNPGMDTIYF